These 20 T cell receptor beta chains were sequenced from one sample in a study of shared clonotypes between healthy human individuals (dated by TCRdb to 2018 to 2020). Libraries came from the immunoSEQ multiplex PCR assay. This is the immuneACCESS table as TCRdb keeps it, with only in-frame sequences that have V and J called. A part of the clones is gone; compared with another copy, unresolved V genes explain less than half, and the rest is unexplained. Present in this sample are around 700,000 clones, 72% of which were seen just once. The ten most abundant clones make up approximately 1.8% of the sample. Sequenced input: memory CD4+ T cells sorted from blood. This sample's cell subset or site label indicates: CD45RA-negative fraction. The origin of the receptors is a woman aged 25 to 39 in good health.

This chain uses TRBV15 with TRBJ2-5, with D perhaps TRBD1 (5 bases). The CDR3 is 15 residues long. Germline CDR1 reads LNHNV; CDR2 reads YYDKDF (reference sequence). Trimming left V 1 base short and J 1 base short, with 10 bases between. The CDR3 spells CATSRVSDTQETQYF. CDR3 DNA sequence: TGTGCCACCAGCAGAGTCTCGGACACCCAAGAGACCCAGTACTTC.

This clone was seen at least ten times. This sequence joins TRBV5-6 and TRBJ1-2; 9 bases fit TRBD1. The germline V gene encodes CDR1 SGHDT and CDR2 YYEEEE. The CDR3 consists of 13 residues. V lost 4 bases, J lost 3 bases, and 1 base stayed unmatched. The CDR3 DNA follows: TGTGCCAGCAGCACAGGGGGCTACTATGGCTACACCTTC. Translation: CASSTGGYYGYTF.

CDR3 residues: CASRSSGVPSSYEQYF. The DNA of the CDR3 is TGTGCCAGCAGATCTTCGGGGGTCCCGAGCTCCTACGAGCAGTACTTC. J is TRBJ2-7 and V is TRBV28, with a tentative D call TRBD2 (6 bases). Trimming took 6 bases from V and 0 from J, leaving 18 bases between them. Germline CDR1 reads MDHEN; CDR2 reads SYDVKM. The CDR3 is 16 amino acids.

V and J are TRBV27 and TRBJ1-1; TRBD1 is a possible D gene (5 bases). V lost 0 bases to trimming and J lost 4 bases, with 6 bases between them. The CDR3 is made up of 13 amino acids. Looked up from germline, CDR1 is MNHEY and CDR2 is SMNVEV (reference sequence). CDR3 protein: CASSLSQGTEAFF. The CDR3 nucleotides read TGTGCCAGCAGTTTATCCCAGGGCACTGAAGCTTTCTTT.

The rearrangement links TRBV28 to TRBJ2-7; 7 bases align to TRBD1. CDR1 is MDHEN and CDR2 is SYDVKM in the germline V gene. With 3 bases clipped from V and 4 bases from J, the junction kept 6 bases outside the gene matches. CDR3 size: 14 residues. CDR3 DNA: TGTGCCAGCAGTTTTTTCGGGACAGAGTACGAGCAGTACTTC. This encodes CASSFFGTEYEQYF.

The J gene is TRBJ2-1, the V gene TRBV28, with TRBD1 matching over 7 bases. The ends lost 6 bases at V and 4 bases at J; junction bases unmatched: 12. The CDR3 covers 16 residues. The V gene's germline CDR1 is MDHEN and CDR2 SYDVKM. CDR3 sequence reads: CASRSRGGLGYNEQFF. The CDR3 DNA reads TGTGCCAGCAGAAGTAGAGGGGGCCTGGGATACAATGAGCAGTTCTTC.

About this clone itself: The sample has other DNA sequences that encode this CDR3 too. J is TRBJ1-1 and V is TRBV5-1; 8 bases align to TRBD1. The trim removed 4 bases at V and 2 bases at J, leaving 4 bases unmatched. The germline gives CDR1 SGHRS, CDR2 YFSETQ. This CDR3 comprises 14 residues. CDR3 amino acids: CASSRTGRNTEAFF. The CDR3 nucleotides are TGCGCCAGCAGCAGGACAGGGCGTAACACTGAAGCTTTCTTT. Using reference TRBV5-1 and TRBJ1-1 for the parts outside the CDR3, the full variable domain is KAGVTQTPRYLIKTRGQQVTLSCSPISGHRSVSWYQQTPGQGLQFLFEYFSETQRNKGNFPGRFSGRQFSNSRSEMNVSTLELGDSALYLCASSRTGRNTEAFFGQGTRLTVV.

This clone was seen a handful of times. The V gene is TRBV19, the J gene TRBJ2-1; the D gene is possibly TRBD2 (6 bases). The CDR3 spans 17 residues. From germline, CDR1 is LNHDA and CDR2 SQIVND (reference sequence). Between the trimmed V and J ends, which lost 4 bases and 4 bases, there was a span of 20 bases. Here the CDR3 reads CASSTSLGTGGYNEQFF. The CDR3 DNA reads TGTGCCAGTAGTACCTCCTTGGGGACTGGGGGATACAATGAGCAGTTCTTC.

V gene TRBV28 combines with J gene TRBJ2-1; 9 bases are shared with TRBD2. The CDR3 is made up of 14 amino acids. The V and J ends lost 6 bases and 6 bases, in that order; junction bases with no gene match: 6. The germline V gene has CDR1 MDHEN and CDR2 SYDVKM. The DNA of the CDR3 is TGTGCCAGCAGACTAGCGGGTCGAGGCAATGAGCAGTTCTTC. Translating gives CASRLAGRGNEQFF.

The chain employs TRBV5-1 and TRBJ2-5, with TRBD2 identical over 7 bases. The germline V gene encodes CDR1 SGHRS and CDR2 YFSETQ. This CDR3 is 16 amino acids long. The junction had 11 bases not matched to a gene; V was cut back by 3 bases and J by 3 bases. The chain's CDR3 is CASSWVPGAGKETQYF. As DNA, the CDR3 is TGCGCCAGCAGCTGGGTACCGGGAGCGGGGAAAGAGACCCAGTACTTC.

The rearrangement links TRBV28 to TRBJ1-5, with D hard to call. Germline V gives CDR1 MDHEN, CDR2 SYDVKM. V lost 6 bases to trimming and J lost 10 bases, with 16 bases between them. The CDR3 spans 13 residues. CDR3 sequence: CASSRPRVQPQHF. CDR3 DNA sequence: TGTGCCAGCAGCCGTCCTCGGGTTCAACCCCAGCATTTT.

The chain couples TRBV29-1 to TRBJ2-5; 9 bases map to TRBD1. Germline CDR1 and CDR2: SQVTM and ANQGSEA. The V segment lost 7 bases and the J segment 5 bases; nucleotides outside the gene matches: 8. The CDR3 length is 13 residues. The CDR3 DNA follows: TGCAGCGGGAGACAGGGGGTTGGGGAGACCCAGTACTTC. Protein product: CSGRQGVGETQYF.

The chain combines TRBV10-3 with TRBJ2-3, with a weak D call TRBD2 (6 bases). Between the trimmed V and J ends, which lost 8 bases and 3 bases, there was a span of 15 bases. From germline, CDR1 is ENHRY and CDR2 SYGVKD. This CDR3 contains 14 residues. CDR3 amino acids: CAIRAGYETDTQYF. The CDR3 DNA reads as TGTGCCATCCGGGCGGGATACGAGACAGATACGCAGTATTTT.

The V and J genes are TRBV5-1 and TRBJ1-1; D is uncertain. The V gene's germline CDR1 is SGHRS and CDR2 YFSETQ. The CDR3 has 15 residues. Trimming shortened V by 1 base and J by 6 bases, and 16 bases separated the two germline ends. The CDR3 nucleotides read TGCGCCAGCAGCTTGAGGCGGGGAACATCAGCTGAAGCTTTCTTT. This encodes CASSLRRGTSAEAFF.

CDR3 protein: CASSVTGTGYSNQPQHF. In nucleotides, the CDR3 is TGTGCCAGCAGTGTAACCGGGACAGGCTATAGCAATCAGCCCCAGCATTTT. The chain links TRBV2 to TRBJ1-5; 8 bases align to TRBD1. The V gene end was trimmed by 4 bases and the J gene end by 0 bases; junction bases not matched to a gene: 8. Germline loops: CDR1 SNHLY, CDR2 FYNNEI. The CDR3 length is 17 residues.

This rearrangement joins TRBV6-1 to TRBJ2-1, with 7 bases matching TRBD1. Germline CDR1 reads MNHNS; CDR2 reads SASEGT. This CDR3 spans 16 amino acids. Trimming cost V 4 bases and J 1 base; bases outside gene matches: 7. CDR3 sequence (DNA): TGTGCCAGCAGTGCCATAGGGGGCAGTTCCTACAATGAGCAGTTCTTC. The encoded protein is CASSAIGGSSYNEQFF.

CDR3 in DNA: TGTGCCAGTAGTATAGGGCTAGCGGGAGGCGAGCAGTACTTC. This gives the protein CASSIGLAGGEQYF. The rearrangement links TRBV19 to TRBJ2-7; 11 bases fit TRBD2. Germline CDR1 is LNHDA and CDR2 is SQIVND (reference sequence). The V segment lost 1 base and the J segment 6 bases; nucleotides outside the gene matches: 2. The CDR3 covers 14 residues.

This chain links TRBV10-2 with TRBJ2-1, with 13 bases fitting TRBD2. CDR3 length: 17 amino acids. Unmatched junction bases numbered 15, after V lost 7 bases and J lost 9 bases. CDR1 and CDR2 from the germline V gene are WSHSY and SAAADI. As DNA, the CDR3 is TGCGCCAGCAACCCGACCCCGACTAGCGGGAGGAGGATTGAGCAGTTCTTC. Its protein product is CASNPTPTSGRRIEQFF.

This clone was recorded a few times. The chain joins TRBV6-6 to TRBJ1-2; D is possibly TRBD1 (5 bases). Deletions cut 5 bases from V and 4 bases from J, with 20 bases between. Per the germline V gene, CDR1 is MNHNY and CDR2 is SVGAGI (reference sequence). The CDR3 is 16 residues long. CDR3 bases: TGTGCCAGCAGTCCCAACCCAGGGATTGAGATCTATGGCTACACCTTC. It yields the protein CASSPNPGIEIYGYTF.

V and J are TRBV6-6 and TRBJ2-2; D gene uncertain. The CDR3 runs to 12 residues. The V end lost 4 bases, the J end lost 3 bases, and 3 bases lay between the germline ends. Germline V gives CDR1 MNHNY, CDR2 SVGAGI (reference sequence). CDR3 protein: CASSSDTGELFF. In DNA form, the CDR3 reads TGTGCCAGCAGTTCGGACACCGGGGAGCTGTTTTTT.